This passage covers 21 T cell receptor beta chains from one sample sequenced in a study of shared clonotypes between healthy human individuals. Here immunoSEQ multiplex PCR was the method, and the copy in TCRdb shows in-frame clones only, minus some. Among around 1 million clones listed, 70% to 85% were seen once. The sample taken for sequencing was memory CD4+ T cells sorted from blood. Sample subset: CD45RA-negative fraction. These receptors came from a man younger than 30 in good health.

The V gene is TRBV30, the J gene TRBJ2-7, with D uncertain. The CDR3 length is 13 residues. Trimming pared 0 bases from V and 2 bases from J, leaving 8 bases between. Germline V CDR1 and CDR2: GTSNPN, SVGIG (reference sequence). The CDR3 sequence: CAWSVSGPYEQYF. The CDR3 DNA follows: TGTGCCTGGAGTGTGTCCGGCCCCTACGAGCAGTACTTC.

The V call is TRBV11-3, the J call TRBJ2-1, with D unclear. The germline V and J ends were trimmed by 5 bases and 6 bases, with 11 bases remaining between them. Germline loops: CDR1 SGHNT, CDR2 YENEEA. The CDR3 is made up of 13 amino acids. In DNA, the CDR3 is TGTGCCAGCAGCCTAAACGACCGCAATGAGCAGTTCTTC. It yields the protein CASSLNDRNEQFF. Variable domain in full (rest from reference TRBV11-3 and TRBJ2-1): EAGVVQSPRYKIIEKKQPVAFWCNPISGHNTLYWYLQNLGQGPELLIRYENEEAVDDSQLPKDRFSAERLKGVDSTLKIQPAELGDSAVYLCASSLNDRNEQFFGPGTRLTVL.

The J gene is TRBJ2-2, the V gene TRBV5-1; 8 bases are a match to TRBD1. J lost 6 bases, V lost 4 bases, and 8 bases had no gene match. The germline V gene encodes CDR1 SGHRS and CDR2 YFSETQ. The CDR3 extends over 15 amino acids. The CDR3 protein is CASSRDRGKAGELFF. The CDR3 DNA reads as TGCGCCAGCAGCCGCGACAGGGGAAAGGCCGGGGAGCTGTTTTTT.

The chain recombines TRBV6-1 with TRBJ1-2; TRBD1 matches at 8 bases. CDR1 MNHNS and CDR2 SASEGT come from the germline V gene. V shed 5 bases, J shed 7 bases, and the junction held 12 bases outside the gene matches. CDR3 length: 15 amino acids. The CDR3 coding sequence is TGTGCCAGCAGTACCCGTGACAGGGGATCGAGTGGCTACACCTTC. It encodes CASSTRDRGSSGYTF.

The table lists this clone with a few counts. Distinct nucleotide sequences in the sample also encode this CDR3. The rearrangement uses TRBV18 and TRBJ2-7; D is unresolved. The CDR3 extends over 14 amino acids. The germline CDR1 and CDR2 sequences are KGHSH and LQKENI. Trimming shortened V by 2 bases and J by 0 bases, and 8 bases separated the two germline ends. This CDR3 reads CASSPGTISYEQYF. The DNA for the CDR3 is TGTGCCAGCTCACCAGGAACCATCTCCTACGAGCAGTACTTC.

This chain connects TRBV28 to TRBJ1-2, with TRBD1 matching over 7 bases. The V segment lost 7 bases and the J segment 5 bases; nucleotides outside the gene matches: 10. This CDR3 comprises 14 residues. Germline CDR1 reads MDHEN; CDR2 reads SYDVKM. Here the CDR3 DNA reads TGTGCCAGCACCAAAGGGGGCGCATTATATGGCTACACCTTC. It codes for CASTKGGALYGYTF.

This clone was detected only once. The chain links TRBV23-1 to TRBJ1-1, with 7 positions matching TRBD1. TRBV23-1 has ORF status, its function being uncertain. The CDR3 consists of 16 residues. The V segment lost 6 bases and the J segment 0 bases; nucleotides outside the gene matches: 10. The DNA of the CDR3 is TGCGCCAGCAGCCTATCGGGACAGACCATGAACACTGAAGCTTTCTTT. Its translation is CASSLSGQTMNTEAFF.

The chain has TRBV7-2 and TRBJ1-5; a possible D gene is TRBD1 (5 bases). Germline lookup yields CDR1 SGHTA and CDR2 FQGNSA. The CDR3 runs to 16 residues. Trimming stripped 3 bases from V and 1 base from J, with 13 bases between. In nucleotides, the CDR3 is TGTGCCAGCAGCTTTATGGGGTCAGGGAGCAATCAGCCCCAGCATTTT. Translation: CASSFMGSGSNQPQHF.

The rearrangement links TRBV27 to TRBJ1-2, with a weak D call TRBD1 (5 bases). CDR1 and CDR2 from the germline V gene are MNHEY and SMNVEV (reference sequence). The V gene lost 5 bases and the J gene lost 9 bases, with 13 bases spanning the gap. This CDR3 is 12 amino acids long. The DNA for the CDR3 is TGTGCCAGCAGTCCCGGGGCAGGGAGCTACACCTTC. It encodes CASSPGAGSYTF.

This clone appeared many times. The J gene is TRBJ1-2, the V gene TRBV6-5; TRBD1 agrees at 8 bases. CDR1 is MNHEY and CDR2 is SVGAGI in the germline V gene. After removal of 4 bases from V and 7 bases from J, the junction contained 8 bases not matched to a gene. CDR3 length: 14 residues. This chain's CDR3 is CASSLDRVGVGYTF. The CDR3 region has the DNA TGTGCCAGCAGTTTGGACAGGGTGGGAGTTGGCTACACCTTC.

The chain recombines TRBV27 with TRBJ1-6; perhaps TRBD1 as D (6 bases). CDR1 and CDR2 from the germline V gene are MNHEY and SMNVEV (reference sequence). The CDR3 has 19 amino acids. Deletions cut 7 bases from V and 14 bases from J, with 36 bases between. Here the CDR3 reads CASTSSGGRTSPSRGALHF. Here the CDR3 DNA reads TGTGCCAGCACCAGCTCGGGGGGGCGGACTTCTCCTTCTAGAGGCGCCCTCCACTTT.

V and J are TRBV4-3 and TRBJ1-2; TRBD1 might be the D (5 bases). V dropped 1 base and J dropped 2 bases, with 8 bases sitting between them. The germline gives CDR1 LGHNA, CDR2 YSLEER. The CDR3 is made up of 14 amino acids. The CDR3 nucleotides read TGCGCCAGCAGCCAAGCCAGGGCCAACTATGGCTACACCTTC. Translating it yields CASSQARANYGYTF.

V and J are TRBV5-1 and TRBJ2-7; TRBD1 might be the D (5 bases). V was trimmed by 0 bases and J by 0 bases, leaving 7 bases between them. Germline V gene data show CDR1 as SGHRS and CDR2 as YFSETQ. This CDR3 has 14 residues. The CDR3 reads CASSLGQHSYEQYF. The DNA for the CDR3 is TGCGCCAGCAGCTTGGGACAGCACTCCTACGAGCAGTACTTC.

V usage is TRBV25-1 and J usage is TRBJ1-2; D remains ambiguous. This CDR3 region has 13 residues. Germline CDR1 MGHDK, CDR2 SYGVNS. V lost 6 bases and J lost 8, with 16 bases in between. The CDR3 coding sequence is TGTGCCAGCAGAAACTCGCGGGGAGGCGGCTACACCTTC. This gives the protein CASRNSRGGGYTF.

The chain recombines TRBV15 with TRBJ1-1, with D unclear. CDR1 and CDR2 (germline): LNHNV, YYDKDF (reference sequence). There are 14 residues in the CDR3. The V and J ends lost 1 base and 2 bases respectively, with 8 bases between them. CDR3 protein: CATSRAGSNTEAFF. CDR3 nucleotide sequence: TGTGCCACCAGCAGAGCCGGCAGTAACACTGAAGCTTTCTTT.

The chain uses TRBV6-1 and TRBJ1-4, with D perhaps TRBD1 (6 bases). The CDR3 length is 19 residues. The germline CDR1 and CDR2 sequences are MNHNS and SASEGT. V lost 1 base to trimming and J lost 0 bases, with 18 bases between them. CDR3 residues: CASSEVGIGGSATNEKLFF. The DNA for the CDR3 is TGTGCCAGCAGTGAAGTCGGGATAGGGGGAAGTGCAACTAATGAAAAACTGTTTTTT.

V usage is TRBV2 and J usage is TRBJ2-3, with D unresolved. Germline-derived CDR1 and CDR2 are SNHLY and FYNNEI. Trimming stripped 3 bases from V and 0 bases from J, with 10 bases between. The CDR3 consists of 15 residues. In nucleotides, the CDR3 is TGTGCCAGCAGTGATACCCGTTCAAGCACAGATACGCAGTATTTT. Its protein is CASSDTRSSTDTQYF.

This chain connects TRBV30 to TRBJ2-1; either TRBD1 or TRBD2 may fit D (7 bases each). This CDR3 is 13 amino acids long. Germline CDR1 is GTSNPN and CDR2 is SVGIG (reference sequence). The V and J ends lost 2 bases and 7 bases respectively, with 12 bases between them. The CDR3 nucleotides are TGTGCCTGGAGTCCGCAGGGGGGGAATGAGCAGTTCTTC. Translated: CAWSPQGGNEQFF.

In this sample, this clone turned up once. The V and J genes are TRBV5-6 and TRBJ2-1; D ambiguous. Germline assignment: CDR1 SGHDT and CDR2 YYEEEE. V was clipped by 3 bases and J by 5 bases, with 12 bases between them. The CDR3 is made up of 14 amino acids. The CDR3 nucleotides are TGTGCCAGCAGCTACATCGACGGAGACAATGAGCAGTTCTTC. This encodes CASSYIDGDNEQFF. Variable domain in full (rest from reference TRBV5-6 and TRBJ2-1): DAGVTQSPTHLIKTRGQQVTLRCSPKSGHDTVSWYQQALGQGPQFIFQYYEEEERQRGNFPDRFSGHQFPNYSSELNVNALLLGDSALYLCASSYIDGDNEQFFGPGTRLTVL.

This chain uses TRBV7-2 with TRBJ2-3; 10 bases are a match to TRBD1. After removal of 5 bases from V and 2 bases from J, the junction contained 7 bases not matched to a gene. The CDR3 is 16 amino acids. Per the germline V gene, CDR1 is SGHTA and CDR2 is FQGNSA. The CDR3 DNA reads as TGTGCCAGCAGCCTCAGGACAGGGGGGTACACAGATACGCAGTATTTT. As protein: CASSLRTGGYTDTQYF.

The V call is TRBV5-1, the J call TRBJ2-5; 7 bases agree with TRBD2. V was pared by 6 bases and J by 5 bases, with 16 bases of the junction left unmatched. Germline CDR1 and CDR2: SGHRS and YFSETQ. This CDR3 is built from 16 residues. The CDR3 DNA reads TGCGCCAGCATGGGGGGAAGCGGGGCTGGATGGGAGACCCAGTACTTC. Its protein product is CASMGGSGAGWETQYF.